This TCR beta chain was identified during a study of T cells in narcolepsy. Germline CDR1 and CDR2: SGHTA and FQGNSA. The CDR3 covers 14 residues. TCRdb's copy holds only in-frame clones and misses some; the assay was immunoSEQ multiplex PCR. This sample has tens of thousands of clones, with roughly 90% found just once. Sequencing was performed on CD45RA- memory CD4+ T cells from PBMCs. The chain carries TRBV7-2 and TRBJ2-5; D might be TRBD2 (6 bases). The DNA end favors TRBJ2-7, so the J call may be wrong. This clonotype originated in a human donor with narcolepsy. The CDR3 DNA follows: TGTGCCAGCAGCTTAGCGGGGGGTTCCTACGAGCAGTACTTC. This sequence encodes CASSLAGGSYEQYF.